This T cell receptor beta chain emerged from a study of T cell responses to AZD1222 COVID-19 vaccine. Study-wide results and limits: At baseline, seropositivity was found in only six or seven AZD1222 recipients. Samples come after the peak T cell response, not at day 14. Females made up more of the donors, who were largely white British, and clonal diversity may have come out too low.

Trimming took 1 base from V and 6 from J, leaving 8 bases between them. The CDR3 is 12 amino acids. Looked up from germline, CDR1 is SGHNT and CDR2 is YYREEE (reference sequence). Worth noting for this clone: Its antigen is unidentified.

Here immunoSEQ multiplex PCR was the method, and the copy in TCRdb shows in-frame clones only, minus some. The sample contains more than 85,000 clones, approximately 84% of which appear only once. The sequences come from peripheral blood, collected 28 days after the second AZD1222 dose. This sequence was found in an adult who received the AZD1222 COVID-19 vaccine. The genes are TRBV5-4 and TRBJ2-7, with D hard to call. CDR3: CASSLTLGEQYF. The CDR3, as DNA: TGTGCCAGCAGCTTGACCTTGGGCGAGCAGTACTTC.